This T cell receptor beta chain is drawn from a study of blood T cell repertoires in COVID-19. The protocol was immunoSEQ multiplex PCR, while the TCRdb copy is restricted to in-frame clones and leaves out a portion. Found here are approximately 210,000 clones, 82% of them singletons; the top ten hold 3% to 4%. CDR1 and CDR2 from the germline V gene are SGHVS and FNYEAQ. The CDR3 totals 16 residues. Losses at the gene ends were 6 bases for V and 6 bases for J; bases not matched to a gene: 14. The V call is TRBV7-6, the J call TRBJ2-5; the match to TRBD1 covers 9 bases. The sequenced material came from PBMCs or T cells enriched from blood (not recorded which). The sequence came from a woman aged 55-70 years who had recovered from COVID-19. The CDR3: CASSSRQGETPKTQYF. The CDR3 DNA is TGTGCCAGCAGTTCCAGACAGGGGGAGACCCCCAAGACCCAGTACTTC.